Given below is one TCR beta chain in context. Its antigen is unidentified. CDR1 and CDR2 (germline): MNHNY, SVGAGI (reference sequence). With 4 bases clipped from V and 2 bases from J, the junction kept 2 bases outside the gene matches. The CDR3 has 15 residues. Primers for the PCR totalled 60 Vbeta and 13 Jbeta. Sequencing was performed with immunoSEQ multiplex PCR; in TCRdb, only in-frame clones are kept and a portion is missing. Found here are about 89,000 clones, roughly 80% of them singletons; the top ten hold about 4%. The data are from a study of cytomegalovirus exposure and HLA in healthy donors. Study results and caveats: Researchers reported in a later analysis that a missense DCLRE1C variant was tied to TCR beta V- and J-gene trimming. A few chains tied to CMV proved CMV antigen-specific in vitro. Exclusion as indistinguishable affected some V segments, including TRBV6-2 and TRBV6-3.

Sequences were obtained from PBMCs. The sequence was obtained from a young man in good health and CMV-seronegative. V is TRBV6-6 and J is TRBJ1-5; 10 nucleotides align to TRBD1. CDR3 sequence: CASSFGTGGNQPQHF. The CDR3 nucleotides read TGTGCCAGCAGTTTTGGGACAGGGGGCAATCAGCCCCAGCATTTT.